Below, 6 T cell receptor beta chains from the same sample are listed, as sequenced in a study of T-cell reconstitution after alpha-beta-depleted transplantation in children. A TCRbeta library incorporating unique molecular identifiers was prepared. Each CDR3 protein is one row after TCRdb ran MiXCR on the PCR reads. Counted here are about 980,000 distinct CDR3 sequences, roughly 29% occurring once; the ten biggest clones make up 28%. The sequencing used PBMCs, mostly from graft donor cells, collected 360 days after TCRalphabeta/CD19-depleted stem cell transplant. The receptor source for this set is a boy under two years old who had a stem cell transplant for SCID, so the T cells may come from the graft donor.

J is TRBJ2-3 and V is TRBV2; no reliable D call. V was clipped by 6 bases and J by 4 bases, with 11 bases between them. The germline gives CDR1 SNHLY, CDR2 FYNNEI. CDR3 length: 13 amino acids. The CDR3 DNA follows: TGTGCCAGCAGCCTGACCTTTTCAGATACGCAGTATTTT. It translates to CASSLTFSDTQYF.

This clonotype was counted between two and nine times. The genes are TRBV6-5 and TRBJ2-3; D remains ambiguous. The CDR3 is 15 amino acids. Germline lookup yields CDR1 MNHEY and CDR2 SVGAGI. Trimming cost V 0 bases and J 4 bases, with 11 bases left between them. The CDR3 loop reads CASSYSISRSDTQYF. CDR3 sequence (DNA): TGTGCCAGCAGTTACTCGATCTCTAGATCAGATACGCAGTATTTT.

V usage is TRBV18 and J usage is TRBJ2-1; D is tentatively TRBD1 or TRBD2 (5 bases each). This CDR3 has 15 amino acids. Germline CDR1 and CDR2: KGHSH and LQKENI. V was cut by 0 bases and J by 7 bases, with 13 bases left in between. CDR3 sequence (DNA): TGTGCCAGCTCACCACCCGGGACCGCCAAGAATGAGCAGTTCTTC. Its translation: CASSPPGTAKNEQFF.

This clonotype has a handful of counts. The rearrangement uses TRBV24-1 and TRBJ2-2; possibly TRBD1 for D (6 bases). Trimming removed 4 bases from V and 1 base from J, with 12 bases in between. CDR1 and CDR2 from the germline V gene are KGHDR and SFDVKD. The CDR3 length is 16 residues. The CDR3 nucleotides are TGTGCCACCAGTGACACCACAGGGAAGAACACCGGGGAGCTGTTTTTT. Its translation: CATSDTTGKNTGELFF.

This clonotype was detected a few times. The chain carries TRBV27 and TRBJ1-1; 8 nucleotides agree with TRBD1. V shed 5 bases and J 2 bases; nucleotides not matched to a gene: 7. Germline CDR1 reads MNHEY; CDR2 reads SMNVEV (reference sequence). This CDR3 has 15 amino acids. CDR3 nucleotides: TGTGCCAGCAGTCCGGCCGGGACAGGCAACACTGAAGCTTTCTTT. This codes for CASSPAGTGNTEAFF.

This clonotype was detected many times. The rearrangement uses TRBV5-1 and TRBJ2-1; 9 bases map to TRBD1. The CDR3 covers 17 residues. Per germline, CDR1 SGHRS and CDR2 YFSETQ. Trimming cost V 4 bases and J 5 bases; bases outside gene matches: 13. CDR3 coding DNA: TGCGCCAGCAGCCCTGGTATGGGGACAGGGTCCCACAATGAGCAGTTCTTC. Its protein is CASSPGMGTGSHNEQFF. Complete variable domain (other parts from reference TRBV5-1 and TRBJ2-1): KAGVTQTPRYLIKTRGQQVTLSCSPISGHRSVSWYQQTPGQGLQFLFEYFSETQRNKGNFPGRFSGRQFSNSRSEMNVSTLELGDSALYLCASSPGMGTGSHNEQFFGPGTRLTVL.